This TCR beta chain comes out of a study of CD8 T cells in Susac syndrome. The study, taken as a whole, reports: Individuals included in the TCR sequencing and HLA analysis were acknowledged by the study to be relatively few in number.

Controls matched for sex and age were healthy donors. The CD8+ and CD4+ T cells were isolated magnetically using a negative isolation approach, whereas the TEMRA cells were enriched by FACS. With regard to this clonotype: The antigen remains undetermined.

When the RNA was reverse transcribed, random hexamers were used with an input of about 0.5 to 1 ug. Amplification of TCR beta CDR3 was carried out by immunoSEQ multiplex PCR, which covered 54 Vbeta and 13 Jbeta segments. TCRdb re-called the immunoSEQ multiplex PCR reads through MiXCR, storing one row per CDR3 protein. Of 150,000 to 200,000 distinct CDR3 sequences in the sample, 90% to 95% were seen once. Germline lookup yields CDR1 LNHDA and CDR2 SQIVND (reference sequence). CDR3 length: 16 amino acids. Trimming left V 3 bases short and J 5 bases short, with 17 bases between. The sequence derives from a human donor in good health. The chain has TRBV19 and TRBJ2-4, with D perhaps being TRBD1 or TRBD2 (6 bases each). Sequenced input: CD4+ T cells from PBMCs. The CDR3 bases are TGTGCCAGTAGTATGAGTTGGGGGGCTGAACAAAACATTCAGTACTTC. Its protein product is CASSMSWGAEQNIQYF.